These 14 T cell receptor beta chains came from one sample sequenced in a study of T cell responses to AZD1222 COVID-19 vaccine. The repertoire was sequenced with immunoSEQ multiplex PCR; TCRdb's copy has only in-frame clones and lacks some. The data show about 180,000 clones, around 88% seen once. Sequences were derived from peripheral blood, sampled on day 0 of AZD1222 vaccination. These receptors were taken from an adult in good health.

The V and J genes are TRBV19 and TRBJ2-7; D might be TRBD1 (6 bases). V was shortened by 6 bases and J by 1 base, with 16 bases between the two germline ends. Germline V gene data show CDR1 as LNHDA and CDR2 as SQIVND (reference sequence). This CDR3 region has 15 residues. The CDR3, as DNA: TGTGCCAGTAGACAATCCCGACAGGCGTCCTACGAGCAGTACTTC. Translation gives CASRQSRQASYEQYF.

This clone was counted a few times. This chain connects TRBV2 to TRBJ2-3; TRBD1 matches at 9 bases. Trimming cost V 7 bases and J 3 bases; bases outside gene matches: 5. This CDR3 is built from 14 residues. Germline V gene data show CDR1 as SNHLY and CDR2 as FYNNEI. The CDR3 spells CASKEQGATDTQYF. CDR3 nucleotides: TGTGCCAGCAAAGAACAGGGGGCAACAGATACGCAGTATTTT.

The gene calls are TRBV29-1 and TRBJ2-1; 7 nucleotides line up with TRBD1. J gave up 2 bases and V 5 bases, and 9 bases lay outside the gene matches. The CDR3 runs 15 residues. Germline CDR1 SQVTM, CDR2 ANQGSEA. The CDR3 is CSVSARDSPYNEQFF. The CDR3 nucleotides are TGCAGCGTTTCAGCTCGGGACAGTCCCTACAATGAGCAGTTCTTC.

Worth noting for this clone: The sample carries other DNA sequences with the same CDR3. The chain carries TRBV24-1 and TRBJ2-3; no clear D. This CDR3 has 11 residues. Germline CDR1 and CDR2: KGHDR and SFDVKD. V was clipped by 7 bases and J by 4 bases, with 5 bases between them. In nucleotides, the CDR3 is TGTGCCACCAGCCGATCAGATACGCAGTATTTT. Translating gives CATSRSDTQYF.

The chain couples TRBV2 to TRBJ2-1; 14 bases are shared with TRBD2. The trim removed 9 bases at V and 10 bases at J, leaving 8 bases unmatched. CDR3 length: 14 residues. Per the germline V gene, CDR1 is SNHLY and CDR2 is FYNNEI. The DNA of the CDR3 is TGTGCCAGGGGACTAGCGGGAGCCTTCGGGGAGCAGTTCTTC. Translating it yields CARGLAGAFGEQFF.

The chain's CDR3 is CSVINTEAFF. As DNA, the CDR3 is TGCAGCGTAATAAACACTGAAGCTTTCTTT. This sequence joins TRBV29-1 and TRBJ1-1; D call uncertain. V lost 6 bases to trimming and J lost 2 bases, with 4 bases between them. This CDR3 comprises 10 residues. CDR1 is SQVTM and CDR2 is ANQGSEA in the germline V gene.

The genes are TRBV5-4 and TRBJ2-2; TRBD1 agrees at 11 bases. Trimming cost V 0 bases and J 4 bases; bases outside gene matches: 2. Germline CDR1 reads SGHNT; CDR2 reads YYREEE (reference sequence). This CDR3 spans 16 amino acids. The CDR3 nucleotides are TGTGCCAGCAGCTTGGGCGGGACAGGGGGCACCGGGGAGCTGTTTTTT. Its protein is CASSLGGTGGTGELFF.

This chain uses TRBV2 with TRBJ1-1, with 7 bases fitting TRBD1. CDR3 length equals 16 residues. Trimming took 2 bases from V and 3 from J; bases not matched to a gene: 9. Germline loops: CDR1 SNHLY, CDR2 FYNNEI. The CDR3 reads CASSEYNRGIDTEAFF. Written as DNA, the CDR3 is TGTGCCAGCAGTGAATATAACAGGGGTATCGACACTGAAGCTTTCTTT.

The chain is built from TRBV9 and TRBJ2-1, with 9 bases matching TRBD2. Per the germline V gene, CDR1 is SGDLS and CDR2 is YYNGEE. The CDR3 is 16 amino acids. V lost 0 bases and J lost 8; bases outside the gene matches: 9. CDR3 nucleotides: TGTGCCAGCAGCGTAGAGGGTAGCGGGAGCAGCGATGAGCAGTTCTTC. Its translation: CASSVEGSGSSDEQFF.

This chain connects TRBV19 to TRBJ1-5; 7 nucleotides line up with TRBD1. V trimming: 0 bases; J trimming: 2 bases; junction bases outside the gene matches: 4. The CDR3 has 16 residues. Germline CDR1 is LNHDA and CDR2 is SQIVND (reference sequence). The CDR3, as DNA: TGTGCCAGTAGTATAGAAGGGGGCAGGGGCAATCAGCCCCAGCATTTT. It codes for CASSIEGGRGNQPQHF.

This clone was seen only a few times. V is TRBV13 and J is TRBJ1-2; 8 bases align to TRBD1. The CDR3 consists of 18 residues. V shed 4 bases and J 4 bases; nucleotides not matched to a gene: 17. CDR1 is PRHDT and CDR2 is FYEKMQ in the germline V gene (reference sequence). CDR3 nucleotides: TGTGCCAGCAGCTCCGCGGACAGGGCTCCCCTAGCCCCCTATGGCTACACCTTC. This codes for CASSSADRAPLAPYGYTF.

This chain uses TRBV18 with TRBJ1-2, with 9 positions matching TRBD1. J gave up 4 bases and V 3 bases, and 9 bases lay outside the gene matches. This CDR3 is 16 amino acids long. Germline CDR1 and CDR2: KGHSH and LQKENI. CDR3 loop: CASSPGQGNSFYGYTF. CDR3 coding DNA: TGTGCCAGCTCACCGGGACAGGGAAATTCTTTCTATGGCTACACCTTC.

The rearrangement joins TRBV6-5 to TRBJ1-1; weak D call: TRBD1 (5 bases). The CDR3 has 12 residues. The V end was cut by 2 bases, the J end by 6 bases, with 7 bases between. Germline V lookup: CDR1 MNHEY, CDR2 SVGAGI. The CDR3 coding sequence is TGTGCCAGCAGTTACGGGGGACCTGAAGCTTTCTTT. This encodes CASSYGGPEAFF.

The gene calls are TRBV6-2 or TRBV6-3 and TRBJ2-2; perhaps TRBD2 as D (5 bases). Trimming removed 5 bases from V and 1 base from J, with 20 bases in between. The length of the CDR3 is 18 residues. Germline-derived CDR1 and CDR2 are MNHEY and SVGEGT. As DNA, the CDR3 is TGTGCCAGCAGTCCCCGCGGTCGGGCGGGCGTGAACACCGGGGAGCTGTTTTTT. Its protein product is CASSPRGRAGVNTGELFF.